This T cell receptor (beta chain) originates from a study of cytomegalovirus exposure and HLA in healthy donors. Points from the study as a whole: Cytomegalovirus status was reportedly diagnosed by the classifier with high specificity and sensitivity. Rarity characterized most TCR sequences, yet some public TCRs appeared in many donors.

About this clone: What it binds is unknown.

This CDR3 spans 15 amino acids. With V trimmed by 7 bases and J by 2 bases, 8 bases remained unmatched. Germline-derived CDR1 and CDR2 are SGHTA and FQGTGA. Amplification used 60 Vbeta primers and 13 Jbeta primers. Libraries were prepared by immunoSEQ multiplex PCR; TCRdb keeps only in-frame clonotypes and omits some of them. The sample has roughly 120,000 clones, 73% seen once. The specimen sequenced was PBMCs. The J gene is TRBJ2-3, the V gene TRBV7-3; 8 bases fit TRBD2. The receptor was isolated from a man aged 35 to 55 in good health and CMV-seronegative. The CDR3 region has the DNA TGTGCCAGCAACCTCGGGGGGGCTAACACAGATACGCAGTATTTT. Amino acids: CASNLGGANTDTQYF.